This TCR beta chain comes out of a study of blood T cell repertoires in COVID-19. Assignment of participants to cohorts was predicated upon participant-reported clinical history. Per the study methods: Using reference gene primer amplification, nucleated cell counts were estimated. Assay used: immunoSEQ multiplex PCR; TCRdb lists only in-frame clones, some missing. For V, J and clone size, that table is used; D and trimming come from the DNA. This table holds 150,000 or so clones, about four fifths found once. This clone has just one count. Germline V CDR1 and CDR2: SGHAT, FQNNGV. Trimming at V came to 4 bases and at J to 3 bases, leaving 7 bases not matched to a gene. This CDR3 region has 15 residues.

The clonotype comes from a woman aged 60-70 years who had recovered from COVID-19. Sequencing used PBMCs or T cells enriched from blood (not recorded which). The chain has TRBV11-2 and TRBJ2-7, with 9 bases that match TRBD2. The CDR3 DNA reads TGTGCCAGCAGCTACGACCGGACTAGCGTCTACGAGCAGTACTTC. It translates to CASSYDRTSVYEQYF.